The 14 T cell receptor beta chains in this list originate from one sample, sequenced in a study of cytomegalovirus exposure and HLA in healthy donors. A multiplex PCR was run with 60 Vbeta primers and 13 Jbeta primers. Measured with immunoSEQ multiplex PCR; TCRdb has only the in-frame clones, and not every one. The sample carries under 200,000 clones, roughly 83% recorded once. What was sequenced was PBMCs. The source of these receptors is a boy younger than 10 in good health and CMV-seronegative.

This clone was picked up one time. The chain links TRBV9 to TRBJ1-1; no clear D gene. V dropped 5 bases and J dropped 1 base, with 12 bases sitting between them. CDR3 length: 14 residues. CDR1 SGDLS and CDR2 YYNGEE come from the germline V gene. Here the CDR3 DNA reads TGTGCCAGCAGACCAGGAGCGGGGAACACTGAAGCTTTCTTT. Its protein product is CASRPGAGNTEAFF.

This clone was observed once. The chain joins TRBV2 to TRBJ2-5; possibly TRBD1 for D (6 bases). The germline gives CDR1 SNHLY, CDR2 FYNNEI. The ends were cut back, 5 bases at V and 3 bases at J, with 16 bases in the middle. This CDR3 contains 15 residues. CDR3 protein: CASSRDDRTEETQYF. The CDR3 DNA reads as TGTGCCAGCAGTCGGGACGACAGGACCGAAGAGACCCAGTACTTC. Complete variable domain (other parts from reference TRBV2 and TRBJ2-5): EPEVTQTPSHQVTQMGQEVILRCVPISNHLYFYWYRQILGQKVEFLVSFYNNEISEKSEIFDDQFSVERPDGSNFTLKIRSTKLEDSAMYFCASSRDDRTEETQYFGPGTRLLVL.

The CDR3 DNA reads TGTGCCGCGGGGCTAGCGGGAGGGTTAGATGAGCAGTTCTTC. Residues: CAAGLAGGLDEQFF. The chain joins TRBV2 to TRBJ2-1; TRBD2 matches at 12 bases. CDR3 length: 14 amino acids. Germline CDR1 and CDR2: SNHLY and FYNNEI. After removal of 11 bases from V and 8 bases from J, the junction contained 10 bases not matched to a gene.

The chain employs TRBV28 and TRBJ1-1; 8 nucleotides align to TRBD1. Germline V CDR1 and CDR2: MDHEN, SYDVKM. With V trimmed by 11 bases and J by 7 bases, 9 bases remained unmatched. There are 12 residues in the CDR3. CDR3 sequence (DNA): TGTGCCGCTAGGGACAGGTTAAATGAAGCTTTCTTT. This sequence encodes CAARDRLNEAFF. The entire variable domain, with the rest obtained from reference TRBV28 and TRBJ1-1, is as follows: DVKVTQSSRYLVKRTGEKVFLECVQDMDHENMFWYRQDPGLGLRLIYFSYDVKMKEKGDIPEGYSVSREKKERFSLILESASTNQTSMYLCAARDRLNEAFFGQGTRLTVV.

V usage is TRBV5-1 and J usage is TRBJ2-1; 8 bases map to TRBD2. With 4 bases clipped from V and 4 bases from J, the junction kept 10 bases outside the gene matches. Per the germline V gene, CDR1 is SGHRS and CDR2 is YFSETQ. This CDR3 is 16 amino acids long. The CDR3 is CASSLGGTGGYNEQFF. CDR3 nucleotides: TGCGCCAGCAGCCTGGGGGGGACGGGAGGGTACAATGAGCAGTTCTTC.

This clone was counted between two and nine times. A junction end diverges from the germline sequence, so it may reflect a read error. This chain joins TRBV4-1 and TRBJ2-1, with TRBD2 matching over 11 bases. The CDR3 runs to 13 residues. CDR1 MGHRA and CDR2 YSYEKL come from the germline V gene. This CDR3 reads CASSQDEPTSGIF. The DNA for the CDR3 is TGCGCCAGCAGCCAAGATGAGCCGACTAGCGGGATCTTC.

The chain uses TRBV9 and TRBJ2-6; TRBD1 matches 9 bases. V lost 4 bases to trimming and J lost 0 bases; unmatched junction nucleotides: 5. Germline V gives CDR1 SGDLS, CDR2 YYNGEE. This CDR3 spans 17 amino acids. CDR3 sequence (DNA): TGTGCCAGCAGCATCACGACAGGGGGCTCTGGGGCCAACGTCCTGACTTTC. This encodes CASSITTGGSGANVLTF. The full variable domain, its missing parts supplied by reference TRBV9 and TRBJ2-6, is DSGVTQTPKHLITATGQRVTLRCSPRSGDLSVYWYQQSLDQGLQFLIQYYNGEERAKGNILERFSAQQFPDLHSELNLSSLELGDSALYFCASSITTGGSGANVLTFGAGSRLTVL.

The CDR3: CANGGTNQPQHF. The CDR3 coding sequence is TGTGCGAACGGGGGTACCAATCAGCCCCAGCATTTT. V usage is TRBV10-3 and J usage is TRBJ1-5, with a possible D match to TRBD1 (5 bases). CDR1 is ENHRY and CDR2 is SYGVKD in the germline V gene. The CDR3 has 12 residues.

This chain connects TRBV27 to TRBJ2-1; a possible D gene is TRBD2 (6 bases). This CDR3 contains 15 residues. V was cut by 6 bases and J by 2 bases, with 14 bases left in between. Germline CDR1 reads MNHEY; CDR2 reads SMNVEV (reference sequence). CDR3 DNA sequence: TGTGCCAGCAGCCTAGGGACTCAGGCCTACAATGAGCAGTTCTTC. This gives the protein CASSLGTQAYNEQFF.

The chain has TRBV5-4 and TRBJ2-7, with 8 bases that match TRBD2. The V gene end was trimmed by 5 bases and the J gene end by 7 bases; junction bases not matched to a gene: 8. Germline values: CDR1 SGHNT, CDR2 YYREEE (reference sequence). CDR3 length equals 13 residues. The CDR3: CASRQLTGGEQYF. CDR3 bases: TGTGCCAGCAGACAACTAACGGGGGGGGAGCAGTACTTC.

The chain has TRBV4-1 and TRBJ2-2; 9 nucleotides line up with TRBD2. This CDR3 has 14 residues. The J segment lost 2 bases and the V segment lost 10 bases, leaving 5 bases of the junction unmatched. Germline CDR1 and CDR2: MGHRA and YSYEKL. CDR3 loop: CATSGTSNTGELFF. Written as DNA, the CDR3 is TGCGCCACGTCCGGGACTAGCAACACCGGGGAGCTGTTTTTT.

The chain's CDR3 is CASSLNARTGIKTEAFF. The CDR3 nucleotides are TGTGCCAGCAGCTTAAATGCCCGGACAGGGATCAAGACTGAAGCTTTCTTT. This chain joins TRBV7-3 and TRBJ1-1, with 8 bases identical to TRBD1. CDR1 is SGHTA and CDR2 is FQGTGA in the germline V gene. V lost 1 base to trimming and J lost 5 bases; unmatched junction nucleotides: 12. This CDR3 contains 17 residues.

The chain joins TRBV5-1 to TRBJ1-2; 10 bases match TRBD1. The junction had 13 bases not matched to a gene; V was cut back by 3 bases and J by 5 bases. The CDR3 covers 17 residues. Germline loops: CDR1 SGHRS, CDR2 YFSETQ. CDR3 in DNA: TGCGCCAGCAGCTCCGACGGGACAGGGGTCGAGAGGTATGGCTACACCTTC. It encodes CASSSDGTGVERYGYTF.

This rearrangement joins TRBV18 to TRBJ1-1; 9 bases agree with TRBD1. V lost 8 bases, J lost 1 base, and 8 bases stayed unmatched. The CDR3 totals 15 residues. Germline V gene lookup returns CDR1 KGHSH and CDR2 LQKENI. This CDR3 is CASTGQGRANTEAFF. CDR3 sequence (DNA): TGTGCCAGCACAGGACAGGGGAGGGCGAACACTGAAGCTTTCTTT.